The 16 T cell receptor beta chains given below trace back to one sample, sequenced in a study of T cell responses to AZD1222 COVID-19 vaccine. Using immunoSEQ multiplex PCR, the repertoire was profiled, and TCRdb retains in-frame clones only, with some absent. The sample lists some 84,000 clones; roughly 87% were seen once. The material sequenced was peripheral blood, taken 28 days after the second AZD1222 dose. These TCRs come from an adult who received the AZD1222 COVID-19 vaccine.

This rearrangement joins TRBV28 to TRBJ2-3; no clear D gene. Germline loops: CDR1 MDHEN, CDR2 SYDVKM. This CDR3 comprises 12 residues. The germline V and J ends were trimmed by 4 bases and 6 bases, with 8 bases remaining between them. Here the CDR3 reads CASSSYLDTQYF. DNA of the CDR3: TGTGCCAGCAGTTCGTATTTGGATACGCAGTATTTT. The variable domain in full, completed from reference TRBV28 and TRBJ2-3, reads DVKVTQSSRYLVKRTGEKVFLECVQDMDHENMFWYRQDPGLGLRLIYFSYDVKMKEKGDIPEGYSVSREKKERFSLILESASTNQTSMYLCASSSYLDTQYFGPGTRLTVL.

The genes are TRBV15 and TRBJ2-7; possible D gene TRBD2, 5 bases. The length of the CDR3 is 14 residues. Trimming pared 2 bases from V and 10 bases from J, leaving 18 bases between. Germline V gene data show CDR1 as LNHNV and CDR2 as YYDKDF (reference sequence). Written as DNA, the CDR3 is TGTGCCACCAGCAGACCACCGGGATCCCACTTACAGTACTTC. It specifies CATSRPPGSHLQYF.

V usage is TRBV18 and J usage is TRBJ2-1; 10 nucleotides agree with TRBD2. The CDR3 consists of 15 residues. Germline-derived CDR1 and CDR2 are KGHSH and LQKENI. Losses at the gene ends were 3 bases for V and 8 bases for J; bases not matched to a gene: 7. The CDR3 is CASSPPASGGDEQFF. DNA for the CDR3: TGTGCCAGCTCACCTCCCGCTAGCGGGGGTGATGAGCAGTTCTTC.

This chain connects TRBV14 to TRBJ2-2, with TRBD2 as a possible D gene (7 bases). This CDR3 comprises 16 residues. Germline CDR1 reads SGHDN; CDR2 reads FVKESK. V was trimmed by 4 bases and J by 2 bases, leaving 14 bases between them. The CDR3 loop reads CASSRRGTTNTGELFF. Here the CDR3 DNA reads TGTGCCAGCAGCCGAAGGGGGACTACCAACACCGGGGAGCTGTTTTTT.

The chain is built from TRBV6-5 and TRBJ1-1; 8 bases map to TRBD1. This CDR3 comprises 14 residues. V gave up 6 bases and J gave up 3 bases; unmatched junction bases: 6. Germline values: CDR1 MNHEY, CDR2 SVGAGI. CDR3 region: CASRRTGSDTEAFF. The CDR3 DNA is TGTGCCAGCAGGCGGACAGGGTCTGACACTGAAGCTTTCTTT.

This clone showed up just a few times. The chain carries TRBV12-3 or TRBV12-4 and TRBJ2-3; possible D gene TRBD2, 6 bases. The CDR3 runs to 12 residues. Trimming shortened V by 5 bases and J by 8 bases, and 11 bases separated the two germline ends. CDR3 region: CASSHPGVTQYF. The CDR3 bases are TGTGCCAGCAGTCACCCGGGGGTTACGCAGTATTTT.

This sequence joins TRBV6-1 and TRBJ1-5; no definite D call. Germline lookup yields CDR1 MNHNS and CDR2 SASEGT. The CDR3 is 12 residues long. The V gene lost 3 bases and the J gene lost 9 bases, with 9 bases spanning the gap. DNA of the CDR3: TGTGCCAGCAGTGATACCCATCGGCCCCAGCATTTT. The encoded protein is CASSDTHRPQHF.

The rearrangement joins TRBV13 to TRBJ1-4; D is perhaps TRBD1 (5 bases). The CDR3 spans 20 residues. Germline-derived CDR1 and CDR2 are PRHDT and FYEKMQ (reference sequence). Trimming took 4 bases from V and 0 from J, leaving 24 bases between them. The CDR3 sequence: CASSSRFPGAKGATNEKLFF. CDR3 bases: TGTGCCAGCAGCTCACGTTTTCCGGGAGCCAAAGGGGCAACTAATGAAAAACTGTTTTTT.

The chain is built from TRBV28 and TRBJ2-1; 9 nucleotides match TRBD1. The CDR3 is 15 amino acids. Germline V gives CDR1 MDHEN, CDR2 SYDVKM. With 7 bases clipped from V and 7 bases from J, the junction kept 11 bases outside the gene matches. Here the CDR3 DNA reads TGTGCCAGCAACCCACCGGGACAGGGTCGAAATGAGCAGTTCTTC. Its protein product is CASNPPGQGRNEQFF.

This chain joins TRBV27 and TRBJ1-3; D call uncertain. This CDR3 is 14 amino acids long. V was pared by 2 bases and J by 2 bases, with 7 bases between. CDR1 and CDR2 from the germline V gene are MNHEY and SMNVEV (reference sequence). The CDR3 reads CASSLLGTGNTIYF. DNA of the CDR3: TGTGCCAGCAGTTTACTGGGGACTGGAAACACCATATATTTT.

The CDR3 nucleotides are TGTGCCAGCAGTGAAACTATTCACCGTACCCTTTACAATGAGCAGTTCTTC. Translating gives CASSETIHRTLYNEQFF. The chain links TRBV2 to TRBJ2-1; D is uncertain. The CDR3 is 17 amino acids. Looked up from germline, CDR1 is SNHLY and CDR2 is FYNNEI. V lost 2 bases, J lost 4 bases, and 18 bases lay in between.

The chain employs TRBV27 and TRBJ2-3, with D possibly being TRBD2 (6 bases). Trimming left V 5 bases short and J 5 bases short, with 11 bases between. CDR3 length: 13 residues. The germline gives CDR1 MNHEY, CDR2 SMNVEV (reference sequence). The CDR3 reads CASSRRAQDTQYF. CDR3 coding DNA: TGTGCCAGCAGTCGGAGGGCACAAGATACGCAGTATTTT.

This chain uses TRBV3-1 (or the pseudogene TRBV3-2) with TRBJ2-5; TRBD2 is a possible D gene (5 bases). V was shortened by 6 bases and J by 7 bases, with 12 bases between the two germline ends. The CDR3 consists of 12 residues. Germline V CDR1 and CDR2: LGHDT, YNNKEL (reference sequence). CDR3: CASRLLEGTQYF. The CDR3 region has the DNA TGTGCCAGCAGACTTTTAGAGGGGACCCAGTACTTC.

This sequence joins TRBV2 and TRBJ1-1, with 7 nucleotides matching TRBD1. CDR3 length: 14 residues. V dropped 3 bases and J dropped 1; count of bases not matched to a gene: 2. Germline V CDR1 and CDR2: SNHLY, FYNNEI. Here the CDR3 reads CASSDGTANTEAFF. CDR3 in DNA: TGTGCCAGCAGTGATGGGACAGCGAACACTGAAGCTTTCTTT.

This clone has a single count. The chain has TRBV4-3 and TRBJ1-5, with D uncertain. The ends were cut back, 0 bases at V and 3 bases at J, with 12 bases in the middle. The CDR3 runs to 16 residues. CDR1 is LGHNA, CDR2 YSLEER, per germline. The CDR3 reads CASSQDQVSSNQPQHF. In DNA form, the CDR3 reads TGCGCCAGCAGCCAAGATCAGGTCAGCTCCAATCAGCCCCAGCATTTT.

The rearrangement links TRBV29-1 to TRBJ2-5, with D possibly being TRBD1 (6 bases). CDR1 and CDR2 (germline): SQVTM, ANQGSEA. This CDR3 spans 14 amino acids. V gave up 6 bases and J gave up 4 bases, with 18 bases separating them. In DNA form, the CDR3 reads TGCAGCGTGTTCTTGGGGGCGGTGGTAGAGACCCAGTACTTC. Translation: CSVFLGAVVETQYF.